This T cell receptor beta chain was captured in a study of T-cell reconstitution after alpha-beta-depleted transplantation in children. A library of TCRbeta sequences, prepared with unique molecular identifiers, was generated. Each CDR3 protein is one row after TCRdb ran MiXCR on the PCR reads. The sample lists about 230,000 distinct CDR3 sequences, over 9.5% occurring once. Germline lookup yields CDR1 SGHDT and CDR2 YYEEEE. The CDR3 runs 14 residues. V shed 4 bases and J shed 15 bases, with 22 bases lying between them. This clonotype was observed at least ten times. The sample consisted of PBMCs from the stem cell graft donor, taken from the stem cell graft. V and J are TRBV5-6 and TRBJ2-2; D possibly uses TRBD1 or TRBD2 (5 bases each). This sequence originates from a human donor who donated a stem cell graft to a child with SCID. The CDR3 loop is CASSPSRDPEKLFF. The DNA of the CDR3 is TGTGCCAGCAGCCCCAGCCGGGACCCCGAGAAGTTGTTTTTT.